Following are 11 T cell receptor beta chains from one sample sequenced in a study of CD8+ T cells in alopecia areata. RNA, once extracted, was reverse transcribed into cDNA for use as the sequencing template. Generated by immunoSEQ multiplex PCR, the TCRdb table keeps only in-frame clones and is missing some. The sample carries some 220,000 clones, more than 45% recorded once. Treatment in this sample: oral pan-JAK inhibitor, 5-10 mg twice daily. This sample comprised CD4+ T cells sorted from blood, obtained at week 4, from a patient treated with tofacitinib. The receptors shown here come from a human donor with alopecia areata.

The CDR3 nucleotides read TGTGCCAGCAGAACAGACCCTAGCTATGGCTACACCTTC. Translating gives CASRTDPSYGYTF. The rearrangement joins TRBV2 to TRBJ1-2, with unresolved D. Trimming left V 6 bases short and J 4 bases short, with 12 bases between. This CDR3 region has 13 residues. Germline lookup yields CDR1 SNHLY and CDR2 FYNNEI.

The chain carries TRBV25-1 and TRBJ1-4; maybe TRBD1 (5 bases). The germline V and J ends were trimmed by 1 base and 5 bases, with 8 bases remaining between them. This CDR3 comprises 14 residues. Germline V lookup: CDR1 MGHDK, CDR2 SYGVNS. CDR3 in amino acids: CASSELTENEKLFF. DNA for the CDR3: TGTGCCAGCAGTGAATTGACAGAGAATGAAAAACTGTTTTTT.

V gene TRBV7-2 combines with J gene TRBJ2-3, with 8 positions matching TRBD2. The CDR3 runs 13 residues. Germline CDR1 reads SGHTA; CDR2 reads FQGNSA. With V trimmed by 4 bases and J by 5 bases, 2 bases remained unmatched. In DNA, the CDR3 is TGTGCCAGCAGCTCCCTAGCGGGAGATACGCAGTATTTT. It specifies CASSSLAGDTQYF.

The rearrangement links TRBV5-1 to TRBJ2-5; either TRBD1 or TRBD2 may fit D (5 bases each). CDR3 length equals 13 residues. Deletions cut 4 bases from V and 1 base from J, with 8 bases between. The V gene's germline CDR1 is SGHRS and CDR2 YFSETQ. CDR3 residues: CASSLGTQETQYF. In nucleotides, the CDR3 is TGCGCCAGCAGCCTCGGGACCCAAGAGACCCAGTACTTC.

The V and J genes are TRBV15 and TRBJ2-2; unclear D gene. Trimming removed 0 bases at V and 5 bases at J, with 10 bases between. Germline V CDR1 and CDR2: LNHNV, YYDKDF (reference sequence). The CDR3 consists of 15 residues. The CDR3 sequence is CATSRDSSWTGELFF. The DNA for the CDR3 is TGTGCCACCAGCAGAGATAGTTCGTGGACCGGGGAGCTGTTTTTT.

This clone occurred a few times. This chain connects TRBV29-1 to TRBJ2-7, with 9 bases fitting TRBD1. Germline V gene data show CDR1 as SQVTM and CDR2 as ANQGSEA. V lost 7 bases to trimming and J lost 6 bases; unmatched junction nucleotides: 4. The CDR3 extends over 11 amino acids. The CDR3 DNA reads TGCAGCGCCATGACAGGGGGCGAGCAGTACTTC. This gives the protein CSAMTGGEQYF.

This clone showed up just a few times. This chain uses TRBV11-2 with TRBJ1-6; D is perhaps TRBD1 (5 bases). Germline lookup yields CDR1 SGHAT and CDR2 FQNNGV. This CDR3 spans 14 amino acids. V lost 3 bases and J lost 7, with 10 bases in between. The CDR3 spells CASSFGTPNSPLHF. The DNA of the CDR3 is TGTGCCAGCAGCTTCGGGACGCCCAATTCACCCCTCCACTTT.

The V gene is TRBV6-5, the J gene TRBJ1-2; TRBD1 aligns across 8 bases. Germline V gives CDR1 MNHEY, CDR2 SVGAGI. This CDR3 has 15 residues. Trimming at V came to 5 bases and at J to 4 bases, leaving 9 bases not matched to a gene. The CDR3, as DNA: TGTGCCAGCAGTACCCTGACAGGGGACCTCTATGGCTACACCTTC. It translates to CASSTLTGDLYGYTF.

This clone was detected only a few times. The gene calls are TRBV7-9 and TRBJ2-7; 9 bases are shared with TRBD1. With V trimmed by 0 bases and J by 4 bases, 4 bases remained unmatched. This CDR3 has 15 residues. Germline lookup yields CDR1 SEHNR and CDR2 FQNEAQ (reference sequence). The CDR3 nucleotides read TGTGCCAGCAGCTTAGCTGGACAGGGGAGATACGAGCAGTACTTC. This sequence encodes CASSLAGQGRYEQYF.

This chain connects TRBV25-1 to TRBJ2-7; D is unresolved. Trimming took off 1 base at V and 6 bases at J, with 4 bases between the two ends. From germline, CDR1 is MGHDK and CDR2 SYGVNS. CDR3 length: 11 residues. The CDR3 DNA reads TGTGCCAGCAGTGAATGGGGCGAGCAGTACTTC. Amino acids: CASSEWGEQYF.

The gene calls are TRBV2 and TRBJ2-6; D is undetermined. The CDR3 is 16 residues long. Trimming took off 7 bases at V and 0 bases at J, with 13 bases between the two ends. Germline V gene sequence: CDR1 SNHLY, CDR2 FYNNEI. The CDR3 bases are TGTGCCAGCATAAGGGTGCCTACCTCTGGGGCCAACGTCCTGACTTTC. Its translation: CASIRVPTSGANVLTF.